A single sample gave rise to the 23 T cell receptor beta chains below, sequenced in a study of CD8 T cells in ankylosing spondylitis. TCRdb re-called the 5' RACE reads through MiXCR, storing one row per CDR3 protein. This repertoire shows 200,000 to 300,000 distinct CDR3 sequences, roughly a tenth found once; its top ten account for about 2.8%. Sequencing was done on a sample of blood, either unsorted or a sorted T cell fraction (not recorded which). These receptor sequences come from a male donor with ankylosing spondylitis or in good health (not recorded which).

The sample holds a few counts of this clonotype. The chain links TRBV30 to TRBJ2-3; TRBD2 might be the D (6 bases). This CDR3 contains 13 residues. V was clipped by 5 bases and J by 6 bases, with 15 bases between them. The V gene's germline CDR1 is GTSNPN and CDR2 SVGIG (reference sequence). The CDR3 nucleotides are TGTGCCTGGGAGGTGGGGGGTGGGGATACGCAGTATTTT. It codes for CAWEVGGGDTQYF. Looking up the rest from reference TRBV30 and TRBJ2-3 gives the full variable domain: SQTIHQWPATLVQPVGSPLSLECTVEGTSNPNLYWYRQAAGRGLQLLFYSVGIGQISSEVPQNLSASRPQDRQFILSSKKLLLSDSGFYLCAWEVGGGDTQYFGPGTRLTVL.

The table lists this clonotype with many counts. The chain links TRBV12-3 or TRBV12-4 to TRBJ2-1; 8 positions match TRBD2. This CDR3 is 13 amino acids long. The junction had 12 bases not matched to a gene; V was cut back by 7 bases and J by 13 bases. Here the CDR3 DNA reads TGTGCCAGCACCAAACTAGCGGAGCCACCTCAGTTCTTC. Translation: CASTKLAEPPQFF.

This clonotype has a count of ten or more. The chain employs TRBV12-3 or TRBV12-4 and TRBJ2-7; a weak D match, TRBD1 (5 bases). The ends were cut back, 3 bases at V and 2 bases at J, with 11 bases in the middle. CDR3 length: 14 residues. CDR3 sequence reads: CASSLVGVTYEQYF. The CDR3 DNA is TGTGCCAGCAGTTTGGTAGGGGTTACCTACGAGCAGTACTTC.

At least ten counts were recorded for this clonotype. The CDR3 DNA follows: TGTGCCAGCAGCCAAGAACAGAACACTGAAGCTTTCTTT. Translating it yields CASSQEQNTEAFF. The chain recombines TRBV14 with TRBJ1-1; no clear D. Trimming stripped 0 bases from V and 1 base from J, with 3 bases between. CDR1 and CDR2 (germline): SGHDN, FVKESK. This CDR3 has 13 amino acids.

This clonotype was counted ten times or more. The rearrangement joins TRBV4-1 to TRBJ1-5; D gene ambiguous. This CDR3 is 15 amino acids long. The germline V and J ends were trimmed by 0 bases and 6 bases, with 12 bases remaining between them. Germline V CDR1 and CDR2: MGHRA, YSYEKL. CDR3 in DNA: TGCGCCAGCAGCCAAGACCCCGGTGGCGGTCAGCCCCAGCATTTT. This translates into CASSQDPGGGQPQHF.

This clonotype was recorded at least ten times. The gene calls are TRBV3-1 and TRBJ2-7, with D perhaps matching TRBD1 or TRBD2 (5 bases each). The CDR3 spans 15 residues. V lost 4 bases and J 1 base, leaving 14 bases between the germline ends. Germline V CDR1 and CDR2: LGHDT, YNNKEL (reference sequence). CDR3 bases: TGTGCCAGCAGCCCGGGGCCACTGAGGTCCTACGAGCAGTACTTC. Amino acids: CASSPGPLRSYEQYF.

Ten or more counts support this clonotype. CDR3 bases: TGTGCCAGCAGTTTACCCGCCCAGGACAGAACCTACGAGCAGTACTTC. It is translated as CASSLPAQDRTYEQYF. This chain uses TRBV12-3 or TRBV12-4 with TRBJ2-7; D is possibly TRBD1 (6 bases). Trimming left V 2 bases short and J 2 bases short, with 16 bases between. The CDR3 is 16 amino acids.

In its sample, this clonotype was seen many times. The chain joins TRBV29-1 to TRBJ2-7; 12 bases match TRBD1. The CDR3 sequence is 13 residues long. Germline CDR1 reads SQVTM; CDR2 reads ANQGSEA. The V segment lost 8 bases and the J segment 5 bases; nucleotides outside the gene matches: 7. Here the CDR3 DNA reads TGCAGCTATTCGGGACAGGGGGCCCACGAGCAGTACTTC. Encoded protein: CSYSGQGAHEQYF.

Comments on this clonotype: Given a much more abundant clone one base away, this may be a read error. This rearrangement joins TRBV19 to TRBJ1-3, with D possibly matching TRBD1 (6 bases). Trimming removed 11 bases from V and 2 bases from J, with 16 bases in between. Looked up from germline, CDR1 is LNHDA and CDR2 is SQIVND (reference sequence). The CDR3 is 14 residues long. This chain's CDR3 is CAGIRGSAGNTIYF. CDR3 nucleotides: TGTGCCGGTATTAGGGGGAGTGCTGGAAACACCATATATTTT.

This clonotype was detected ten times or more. CDR3: CASSQVRGNIQYF. The CDR3 DNA reads TGTGCCAGCAGCCAAGTTCGAGGGAACATTCAGTACTTC. The rearrangement uses TRBV3-1 and TRBJ2-4; TRBD2 is a possible D gene (5 bases). The length of the CDR3 is 13 residues. The V gene's germline CDR1 is LGHDT and CDR2 YNNKEL (reference sequence). Trimming left V 1 base short and J 7 bases short, with 8 bases between.

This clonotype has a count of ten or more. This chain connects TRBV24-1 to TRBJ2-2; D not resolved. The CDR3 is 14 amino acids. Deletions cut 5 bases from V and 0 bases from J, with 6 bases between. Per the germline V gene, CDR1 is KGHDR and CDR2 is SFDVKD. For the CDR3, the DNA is TGTGCCACCAGTGGGTCCGCGAACACCGGGGAGCTGTTTTTT. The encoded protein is CATSGSANTGELFF.

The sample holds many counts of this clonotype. CDR3 sequence: CASSLAVASREQYF. Here the CDR3 DNA reads TGCGCCAGCAGCTTGGCCGTGGCTTCGAGGGAGCAGTACTTC. V and J are TRBV5-1 and TRBJ2-7; unclear D gene. V lost 0 bases and J lost 7, with 14 bases in between. The CDR3 length is 14 residues. CDR1 is SGHRS and CDR2 is YFSETQ in the germline V gene.

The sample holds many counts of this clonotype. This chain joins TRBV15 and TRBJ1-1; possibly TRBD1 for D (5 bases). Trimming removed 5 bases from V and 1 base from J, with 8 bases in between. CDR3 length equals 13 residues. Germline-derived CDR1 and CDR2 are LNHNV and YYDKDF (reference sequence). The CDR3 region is CATSWGWNTEAFF. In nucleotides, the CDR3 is TGTGCCACCAGCTGGGGGTGGAACACTGAAGCTTTCTTT.

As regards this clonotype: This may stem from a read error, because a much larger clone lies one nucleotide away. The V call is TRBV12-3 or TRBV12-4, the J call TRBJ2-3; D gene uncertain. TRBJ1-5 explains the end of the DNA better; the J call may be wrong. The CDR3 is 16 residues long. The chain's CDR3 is CASTLTGGRYTDTQHF. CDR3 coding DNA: TGTGCCAGCACCCTAACCGGCGGGAGATACACAGATACGCAGCATTTT.

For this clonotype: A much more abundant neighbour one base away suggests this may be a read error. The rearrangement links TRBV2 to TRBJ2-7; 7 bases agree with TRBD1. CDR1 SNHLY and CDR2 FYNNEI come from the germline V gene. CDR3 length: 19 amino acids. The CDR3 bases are TGTACCAGCAGTTTTCTTGGGAATAACTGGGACAGTTCCTCCTACGAGCAGTACTTC. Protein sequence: CTSSFLGNNWDSSSYEQYF.

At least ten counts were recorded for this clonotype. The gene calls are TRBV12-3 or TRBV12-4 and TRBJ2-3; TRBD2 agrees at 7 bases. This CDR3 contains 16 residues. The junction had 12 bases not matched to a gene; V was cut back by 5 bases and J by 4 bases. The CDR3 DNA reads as TGTGCCAGCAGTCGGACTAGAGAGCGCGTCGCAGATACGCAGTATTTT. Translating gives CASSRTRERVADTQYF.

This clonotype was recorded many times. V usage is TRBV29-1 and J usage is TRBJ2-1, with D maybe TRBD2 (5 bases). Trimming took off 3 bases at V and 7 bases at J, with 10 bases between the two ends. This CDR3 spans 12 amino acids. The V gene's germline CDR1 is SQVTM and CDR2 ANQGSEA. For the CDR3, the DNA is TGCAGCGTTGACAAGGAGCGGAATGAGCAGTTCTTC. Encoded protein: CSVDKERNEQFF.

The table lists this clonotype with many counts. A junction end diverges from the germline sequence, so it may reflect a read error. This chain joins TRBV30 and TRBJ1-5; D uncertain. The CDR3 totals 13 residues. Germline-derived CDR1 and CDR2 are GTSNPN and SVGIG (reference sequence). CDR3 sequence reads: CAWSVGPDHPQHF. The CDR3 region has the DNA TGTGCCTGGAGTGTAGGGCCAGATCACCCCCAGCATTTT.

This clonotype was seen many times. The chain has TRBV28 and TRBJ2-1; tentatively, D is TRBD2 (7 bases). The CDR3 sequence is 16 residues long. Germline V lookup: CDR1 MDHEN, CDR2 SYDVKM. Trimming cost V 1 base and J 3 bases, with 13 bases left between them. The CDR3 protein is CASSLYEGGLYNEQFF. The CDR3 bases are TGTGCCAGCAGTTTATACGAGGGGGGGCTCTACAATGAGCAGTTCTTC.

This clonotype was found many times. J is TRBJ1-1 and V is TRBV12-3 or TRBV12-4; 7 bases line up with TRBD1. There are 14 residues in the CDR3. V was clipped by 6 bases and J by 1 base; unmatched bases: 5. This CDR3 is CASRKGQTNTEAFF. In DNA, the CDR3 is TGTGCCAGCAGGAAGGGACAGACGAACACTGAAGCTTTCTTT.

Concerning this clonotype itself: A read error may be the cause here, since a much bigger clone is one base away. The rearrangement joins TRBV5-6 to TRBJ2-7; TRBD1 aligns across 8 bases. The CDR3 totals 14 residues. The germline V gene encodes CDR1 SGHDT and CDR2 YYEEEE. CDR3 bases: TGTGCCAGCAGCTTGGGGGGACAGGAGTACGTGCAGTACTTC. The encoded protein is CASSLGGQEYVQYF.

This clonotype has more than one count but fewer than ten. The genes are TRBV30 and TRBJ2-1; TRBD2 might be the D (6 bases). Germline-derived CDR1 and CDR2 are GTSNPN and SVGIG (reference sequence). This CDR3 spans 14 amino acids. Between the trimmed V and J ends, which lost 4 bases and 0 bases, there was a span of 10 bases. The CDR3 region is CAWMPGSSYNEQFF. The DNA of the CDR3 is TGTGCCTGGATGCCCGGGAGCTCCTACAATGAGCAGTTCTTC.

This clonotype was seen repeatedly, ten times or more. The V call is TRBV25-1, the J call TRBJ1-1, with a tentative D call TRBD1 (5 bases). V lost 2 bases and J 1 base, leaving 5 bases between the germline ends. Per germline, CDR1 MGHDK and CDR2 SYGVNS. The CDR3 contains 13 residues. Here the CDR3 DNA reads TGTGCCAGCAGTGAAAGGGGGAACACTGAAGCTTTCTTT. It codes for CASSERGNTEAFF.